Sequencing of this TCR beta chain was carried out in a study of blood T cell repertoires in COVID-19. Sequenced by immunoSEQ multiplex PCR; TCRdb stores in-frame clones only, minus some. The data show more than 60,000 clones, roughly 89% seen once. The CDR3 has 15 amino acids. Germline V gene sequence: CDR1 MNHNS, CDR2 SASEGT. V shed 3 bases and J 3 bases; nucleotides not matched to a gene: 3. The chain combines TRBV6-1 with TRBJ2-3; 10 nucleotides align to TRBD2. The TCR originated in a woman aged 45-65 years with active COVID-19. Sequences were obtained from peripheral blood. The CDR3 sequence is CASSDLAGVTDTQYF. CDR3 nucleotides: TGTGCCAGCAGTGATCTAGCGGGAGTGACAGATACGCAGTATTTT.